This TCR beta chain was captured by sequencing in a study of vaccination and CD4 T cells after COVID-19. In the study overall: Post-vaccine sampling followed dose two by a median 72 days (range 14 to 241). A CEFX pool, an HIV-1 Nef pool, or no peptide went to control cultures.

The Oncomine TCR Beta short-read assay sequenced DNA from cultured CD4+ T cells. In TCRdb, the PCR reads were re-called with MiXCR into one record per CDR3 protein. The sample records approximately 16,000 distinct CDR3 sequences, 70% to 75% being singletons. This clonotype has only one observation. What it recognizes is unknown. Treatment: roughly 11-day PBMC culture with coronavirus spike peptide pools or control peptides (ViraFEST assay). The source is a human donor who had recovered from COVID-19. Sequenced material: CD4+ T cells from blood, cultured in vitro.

The CDR3: CASSTNGGDTEAFF. CDR3 nucleotides: TGTGCCAGTAGTACTAACGGCGGAGACACTGAAGCTTTCTTT. V and J are TRBV19 and TRBJ1-1; D call uncertain. CDR1 LNHDA and CDR2 SQIVND come from the germline V gene (reference sequence). Trimming took off 4 bases at V and 3 bases at J, with 12 bases between the two ends. The CDR3 totals 14 residues. The variable domain in full, with the rest retrieved from reference TRBV19 and TRBJ1-1, is DGGITQSPKYLFRKEGQNVTLSCEQNLNHDAMYWYRQDPGQGLRLIYYSQIVNDFQKGDIAEGYSVSREKKESFPLTVTSAQKNPTAFYLCASSTNGGDTEAFFGQGTRLTVV.